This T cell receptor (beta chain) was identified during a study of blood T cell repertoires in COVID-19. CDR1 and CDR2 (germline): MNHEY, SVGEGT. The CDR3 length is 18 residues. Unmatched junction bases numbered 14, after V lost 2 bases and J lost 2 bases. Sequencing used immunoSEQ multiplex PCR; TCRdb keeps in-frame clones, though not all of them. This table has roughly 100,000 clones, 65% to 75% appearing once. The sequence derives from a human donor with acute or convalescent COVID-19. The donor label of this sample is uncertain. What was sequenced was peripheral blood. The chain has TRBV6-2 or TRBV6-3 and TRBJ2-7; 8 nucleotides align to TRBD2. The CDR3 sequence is CASSYPIGGSGGTYEQYF. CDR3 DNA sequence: TGTGCCAGCAGTTACCCCATAGGGGGAAGCGGGGGAACCTACGAGCAGTACTTC.